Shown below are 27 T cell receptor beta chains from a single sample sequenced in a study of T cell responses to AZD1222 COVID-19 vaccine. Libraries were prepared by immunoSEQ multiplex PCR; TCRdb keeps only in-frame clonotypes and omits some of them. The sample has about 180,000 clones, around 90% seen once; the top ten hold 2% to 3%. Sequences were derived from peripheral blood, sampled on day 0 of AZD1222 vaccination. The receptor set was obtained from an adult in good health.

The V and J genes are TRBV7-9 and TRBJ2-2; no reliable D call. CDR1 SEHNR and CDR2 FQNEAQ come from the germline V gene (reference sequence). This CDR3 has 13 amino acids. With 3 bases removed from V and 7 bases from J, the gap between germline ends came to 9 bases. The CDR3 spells CASSFFLNGELFF. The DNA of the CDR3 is TGTGCCAGCAGCTTTTTTCTAAACGGGGAGCTGTTTTTT.

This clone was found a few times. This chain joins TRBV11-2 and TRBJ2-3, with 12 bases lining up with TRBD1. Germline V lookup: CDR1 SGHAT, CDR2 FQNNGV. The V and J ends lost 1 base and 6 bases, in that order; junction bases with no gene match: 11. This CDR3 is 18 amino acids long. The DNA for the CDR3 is TGTGCCAGCAGCTTAGCTTTCGGGACAGGGGGCGCAGGGGATACGCAGTATTTT. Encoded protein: CASSLAFGTGGAGDTQYF.

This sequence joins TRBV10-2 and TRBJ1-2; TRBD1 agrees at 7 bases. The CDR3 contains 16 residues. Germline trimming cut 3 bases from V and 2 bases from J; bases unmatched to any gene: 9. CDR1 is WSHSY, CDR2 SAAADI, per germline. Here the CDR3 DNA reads TGCGCCAGCAGTGACCCGAAGACAGGGTCCAACTATGGCTACACCTTC. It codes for CASSDPKTGSNYGYTF.

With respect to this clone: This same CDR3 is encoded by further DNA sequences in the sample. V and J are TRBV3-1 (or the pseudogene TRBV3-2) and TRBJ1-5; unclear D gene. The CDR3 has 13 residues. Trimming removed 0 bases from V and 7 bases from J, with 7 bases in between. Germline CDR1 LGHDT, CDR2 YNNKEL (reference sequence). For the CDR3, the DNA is TGTGCCAGCAGCCAAGATAGAAAGCAGCCCCAGCATTTT. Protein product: CASSQDRKQPQHF.

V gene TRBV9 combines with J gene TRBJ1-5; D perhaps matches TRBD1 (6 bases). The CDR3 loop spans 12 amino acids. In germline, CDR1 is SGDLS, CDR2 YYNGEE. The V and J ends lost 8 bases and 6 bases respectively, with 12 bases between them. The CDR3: CASNRDGQPQHF. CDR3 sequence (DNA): TGTGCCAGTAACAGGGACGGTCAGCCCCAGCATTTT.

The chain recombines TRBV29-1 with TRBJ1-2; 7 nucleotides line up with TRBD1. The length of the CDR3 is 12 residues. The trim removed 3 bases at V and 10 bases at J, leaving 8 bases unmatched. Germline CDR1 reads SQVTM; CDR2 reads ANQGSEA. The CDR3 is CSVDRLGQVYTF. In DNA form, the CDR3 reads TGCAGCGTTGATAGATTAGGACAGGTCTACACCTTC.

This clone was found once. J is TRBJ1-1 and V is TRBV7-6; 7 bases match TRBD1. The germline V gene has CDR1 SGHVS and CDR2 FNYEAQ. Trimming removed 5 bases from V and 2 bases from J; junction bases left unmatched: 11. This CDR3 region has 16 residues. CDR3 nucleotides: TGTGCCAGCAGCGACAGGGTTATAGGATCTAACACTGAAGCTTTCTTT. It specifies CASSDRVIGSNTEAFF.

The CDR3 spells CASRARPYNEQFF. The CDR3 bases are TGTGCCAGCAGGGCCAGGCCCTACAATGAGCAGTTCTTC. The V gene is TRBV2, the J gene TRBJ2-1; D unresolved. The CDR3 totals 13 residues. V lost 6 bases and J lost 2, with 8 bases in between. The germline CDR1 and CDR2 sequences are SNHLY and FYNNEI.

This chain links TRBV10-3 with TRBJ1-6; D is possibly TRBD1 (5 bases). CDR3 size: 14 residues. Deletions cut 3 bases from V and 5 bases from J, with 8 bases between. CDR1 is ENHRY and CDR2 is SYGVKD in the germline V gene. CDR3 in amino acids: CAISEWGHNSPLHF. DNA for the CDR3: TGTGCCATCAGTGAATGGGGCCATAATTCACCCCTCCACTTT.

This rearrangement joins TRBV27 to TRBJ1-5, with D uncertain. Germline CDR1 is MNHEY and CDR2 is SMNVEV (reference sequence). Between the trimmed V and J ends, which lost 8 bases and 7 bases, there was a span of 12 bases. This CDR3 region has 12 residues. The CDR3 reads CASAPLGQPQHF. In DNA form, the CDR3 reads TGTGCCAGCGCGCCCCTCGGCCAGCCCCAGCATTTT.

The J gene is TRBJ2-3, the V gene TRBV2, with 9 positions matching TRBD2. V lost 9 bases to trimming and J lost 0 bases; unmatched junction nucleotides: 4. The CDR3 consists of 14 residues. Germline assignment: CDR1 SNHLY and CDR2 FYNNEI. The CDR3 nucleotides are TGTGCCAGGAGTAGCGGGGGAAGCACAGATACGCAGTATTTT. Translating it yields CARSSGGSTDTQYF.

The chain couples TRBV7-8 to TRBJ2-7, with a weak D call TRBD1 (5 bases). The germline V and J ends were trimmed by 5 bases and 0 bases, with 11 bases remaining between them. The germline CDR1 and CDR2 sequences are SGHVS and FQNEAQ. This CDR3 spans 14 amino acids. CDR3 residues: CASSGRTYSYEQYF. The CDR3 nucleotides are TGTGCCAGCAGCGGACGGACATACTCCTACGAGCAGTACTTC. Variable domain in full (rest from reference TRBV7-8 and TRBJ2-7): GAGVSQSPRYKVAKRGQDVALRCDPISGHVSLFWYQQALGQGPEFLTYFQNEAQLDKSGLPSDRFFAERPEGSVSTLKIQRTQQEDSAVYLCASSGRTYSYEQYFGPGTRLTVT.

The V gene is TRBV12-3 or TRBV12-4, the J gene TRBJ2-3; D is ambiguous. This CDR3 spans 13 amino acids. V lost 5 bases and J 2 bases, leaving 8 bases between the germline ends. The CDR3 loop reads CASSTYHTDTQYF. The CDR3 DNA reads TGTGCCAGCAGTACCTATCACACAGATACGCAGTATTTT.

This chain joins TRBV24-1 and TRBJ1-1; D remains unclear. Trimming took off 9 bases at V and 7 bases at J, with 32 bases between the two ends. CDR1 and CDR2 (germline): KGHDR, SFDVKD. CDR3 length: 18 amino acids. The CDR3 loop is CATRPEPRGGSLGFEAFF. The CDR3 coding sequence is TGTGCCACCCGCCCGGAACCTCGGGGAGGGTCTTTAGGCTTTGAAGCTTTCTTT.

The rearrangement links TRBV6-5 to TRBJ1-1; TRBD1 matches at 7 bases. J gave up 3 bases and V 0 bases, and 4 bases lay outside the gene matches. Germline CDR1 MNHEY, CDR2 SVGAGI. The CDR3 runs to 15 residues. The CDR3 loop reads CASSYSHQGDTEAFF. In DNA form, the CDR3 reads TGTGCCAGCAGTTACTCGCACCAGGGGGACACTGAAGCTTTCTTT.

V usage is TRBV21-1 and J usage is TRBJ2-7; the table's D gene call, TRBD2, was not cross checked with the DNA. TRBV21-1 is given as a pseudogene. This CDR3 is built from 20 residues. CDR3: CASSKVDGLAGRRGPYEQYF. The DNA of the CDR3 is TGTGCCAGCAGCAAAGTGGATGGACTAGCGGGAAGACGGGGACCCTACGAGCAGTACTTC.

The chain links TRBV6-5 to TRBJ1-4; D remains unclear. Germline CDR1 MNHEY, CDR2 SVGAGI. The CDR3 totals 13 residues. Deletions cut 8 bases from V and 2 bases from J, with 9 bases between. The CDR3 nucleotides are TGTGCCAGCGGCCGGGTCACTAATGAAAAACTGTTTTTT. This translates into CASGRVTNEKLFF.

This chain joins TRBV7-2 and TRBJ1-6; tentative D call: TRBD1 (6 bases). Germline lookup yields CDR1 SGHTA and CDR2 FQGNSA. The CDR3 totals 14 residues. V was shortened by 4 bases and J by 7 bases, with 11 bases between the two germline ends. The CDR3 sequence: CASSSQGRNSPLHF. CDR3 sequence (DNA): TGTGCCAGCAGCTCACAGGGAAGGAATTCACCCCTCCACTTT.

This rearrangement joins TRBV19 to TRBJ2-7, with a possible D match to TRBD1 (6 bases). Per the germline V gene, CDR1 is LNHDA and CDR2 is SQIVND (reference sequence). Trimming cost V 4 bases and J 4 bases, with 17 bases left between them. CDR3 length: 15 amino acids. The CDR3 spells CASSSGQPRGYEQYF. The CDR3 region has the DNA TGTGCCAGTAGTAGCGGACAGCCCCGCGGTTACGAGCAGTACTTC.

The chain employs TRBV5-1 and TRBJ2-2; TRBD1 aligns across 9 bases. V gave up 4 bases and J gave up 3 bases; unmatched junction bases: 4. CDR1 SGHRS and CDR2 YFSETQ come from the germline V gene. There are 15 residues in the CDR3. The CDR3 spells CASSPTGGHTGELFF. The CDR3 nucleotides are TGCGCCAGCAGCCCGACAGGGGGACACACCGGGGAGCTGTTTTTT.

The chain's CDR3 is CASSELPRGYGYTF. CDR3 nucleotides: TGTGCCAGCAGCGAATTACCGAGGGGGTATGGCTACACCTTC. The chain recombines TRBV5-6 with TRBJ1-2; D possibly corresponds to TRBD1 (6 bases). The V end lost 4 bases, the J end lost 5 bases, and 15 bases lay between the germline ends. The germline CDR1 and CDR2 sequences are SGHDT and YYEEEE. CDR3 length: 14 amino acids. Supplemented by reference TRBV5-6 and TRBJ1-2, the full variable domain reads DAGVTQSPTHLIKTRGQQVTLRCSPKSGHDTVSWYQQALGQGPQFIFQYYEEEERQRGNFPDRFSGHQFPNYSSELNVNALLLGDSALYLCASSELPRGYGYTFGSGTRLTVV.

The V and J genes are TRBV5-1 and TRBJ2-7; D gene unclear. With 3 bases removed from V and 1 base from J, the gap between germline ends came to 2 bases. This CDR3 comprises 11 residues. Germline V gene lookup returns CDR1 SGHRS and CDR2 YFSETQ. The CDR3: CASSSSYEQYF. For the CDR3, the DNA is TGCGCCAGCAGCTCTTCCTACGAGCAGTACTTC.

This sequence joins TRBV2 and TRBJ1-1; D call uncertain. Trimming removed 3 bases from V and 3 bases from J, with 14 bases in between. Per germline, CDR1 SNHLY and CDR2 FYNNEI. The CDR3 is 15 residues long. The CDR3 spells CASSDGTSSDTEAFF. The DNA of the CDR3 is TGTGCCAGCAGTGATGGAACCAGCTCGGACACTGAAGCTTTCTTT.

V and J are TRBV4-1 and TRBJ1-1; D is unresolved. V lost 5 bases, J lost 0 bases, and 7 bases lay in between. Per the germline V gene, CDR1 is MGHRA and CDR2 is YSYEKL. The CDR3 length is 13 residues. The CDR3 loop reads CASSTIMNTEAFF. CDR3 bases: TGCGCCAGCAGCACTATTATGAACACTGAAGCTTTCTTT.

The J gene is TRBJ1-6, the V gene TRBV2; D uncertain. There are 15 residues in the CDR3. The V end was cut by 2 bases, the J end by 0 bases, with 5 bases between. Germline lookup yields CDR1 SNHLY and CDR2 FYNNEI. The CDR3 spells CASSERSSYNSPLHF. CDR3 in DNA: TGTGCCAGCAGTGAAAGGAGCTCCTATAATTCACCCCTCCACTTT.

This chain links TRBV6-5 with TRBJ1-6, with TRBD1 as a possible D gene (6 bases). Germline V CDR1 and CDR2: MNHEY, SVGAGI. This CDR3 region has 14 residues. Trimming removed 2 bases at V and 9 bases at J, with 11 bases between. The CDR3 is CASSYRGASSPLHF. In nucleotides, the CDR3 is TGTGCCAGCAGTTACCGGGGGGCGAGTTCACCCCTCCACTTT.

The CDR3 region is CASSFRTGSRNEQFF. CDR3 DNA sequence: TGTGCCAGCAGCTTTAGGACAGGGTCCCGCAATGAGCAGTTCTTC. The rearrangement joins TRBV13 to TRBJ2-1; TRBD1 agrees at 8 bases. Germline CDR1 reads PRHDT; CDR2 reads FYEKMQ (reference sequence). V shed 3 bases and J 6 bases; nucleotides not matched to a gene: 7. CDR3 size: 15 residues.